This paragraph reports one T cell receptor (beta chain). What it binds is unknown. This record belongs to a study of monozygotic twins with inflammatory bowel disease. Whole-study findings and limits: Reduced clonotype sharing with other individuals was observed in IBD patients relative to healthy twins, especially with disease activity. The data gave no support to a single strong IBD-associated signal or clonotype. Distinct T cell subtypes could not be told apart.

After skipping T cell sorting, the authors isolated total RNA from whole blood. This CDR3 is 18 amino acids long. With the 5' RACE reads reprocessed, TCRdb shows one record per CDR3 protein and no DNA. The sample's table shows 90,000 to 110,000 distinct CDR3 sequences. The sample comprised blood. The origin of this receptor is a human donor with ulcerative colitis or Crohn's disease, or a healthy co-twin of an affected twin (not recorded which). This rearrangement joins TRBV12-3 or TRBV12-4 to TRBJ1-6; the TCRdb call, TRBD1, lacks DNA for checking. Here the CDR3 reads CASSLTYASGQGLLPLHF.